The 14 T cell receptor beta chains below all came from one sample that was sequenced in a study of Graves' ophthalmopathy and Graves' hyperthyroidism. From RNA, the CDR3 regions of TCR beta chains were amplified and sequenced. HTBI primers served in a first-round RT-PCR, which a second-round multiplex PCR followed. Each CDR3 protein gets one entry after TCRdb re-called the multiplex PCR reads with MiXCR. The profile covers about 700,000 distinct CDR3 sequences, with about two fifths appearing a single time and more than 2.5% taken by the ten largest. Sequencing input: peripheral blood. These receptors were taken from an adult man with Graves' ophthalmopathy.

This clonotype showed up many times. The chain uses TRBV7-2 and TRBJ1-2; D may be TRBD1 (6 bases). CDR1 is SGHTA and CDR2 is FQGNSA in the germline V gene. Trimming stripped 4 bases from V and 3 bases from J, with 15 bases between. The CDR3 consists of 15 residues. The CDR3 loop reads CASSSSRQADYGYTF. For the CDR3, the DNA is TGTGCCAGCAGCTCTTCTAGACAGGCCGACTATGGCTACACCTTC.

The chain recombines TRBV7-8 with TRBJ2-5; D assignment may be TRBD1 or TRBD2 (5 bases each). V dropped 5 bases and J dropped 5 bases, with 18 bases sitting between them. Germline V lookup: CDR1 SGHVS, CDR2 FQNEAQ. The CDR3 runs to 15 residues. The CDR3 DNA is TGTGCCAGCAGCATGCGGGCAGGGAGTTGGGAGACCCAGTACTTC. Protein: CASSMRAGSWETQYF. The variable domain in full, with the rest retrieved from reference TRBV7-8 and TRBJ2-5, is GAGVSQSPRYKVAKRGQDVALRCDPISGHVSLFWYQQALGQGPEFLTYFQNEAQLDKSGLPSDRFFAERPEGSVSTLKIQRTQQEDSAVYLCASSMRAGSWETQYFGPGTRLLVL.

This clonotype was observed many times. The V gene is TRBV6-5, the J gene TRBJ1-2; TRBD1 might be the D (6 bases). V lost 5 bases and J lost 5, with 9 bases in between. The germline CDR1 and CDR2 sequences are MNHEY and SVGAGI. The CDR3 covers 12 residues. The CDR3 sequence: CASSTGHYGYTF. CDR3 bases: TGTGCCAGCAGTACAGGGCATTATGGCTACACCTTC.

This clonotype was seen ten or more times. V and J are TRBV25-1 and TRBJ2-5; D uncertain. Germline V lookup: CDR1 MGHDK, CDR2 SYGVNS. The V end lost 2 bases, the J end lost 2 bases, and 9 bases lay between the germline ends. The CDR3 is 14 residues long. The CDR3 region has the DNA TGTGCCAGCAGTGAACAGCTGACTCAAGAGACCCAGTACTTC. It encodes CASSEQLTQETQYF.

Points on this clonotype: A much larger clone lies one base from this, so it may be a read error. The chain joins TRBV19 to TRBJ1-2, with a weak D call TRBD1 (6 bases). This CDR3 contains 16 residues. V was pared by 9 bases and J by 4 bases, with 24 bases between. The germline V gene encodes CDR1 LNHDA and CDR2 SQIVND (reference sequence). CDR3 residues: CASNLAMGGGSYGYTF. The DNA for the CDR3 is TGTGCCAGCAACTTGGCCATGGGGGGCGGGAGCTATGGCTACACCTTC.

The table lists this clonotype with a few counts. The chain employs TRBV7-9 and TRBJ2-5; TRBD1 aligns across 10 bases. The CDR3 contains 18 residues. The trim removed 6 bases at V and 5 bases at J, leaving 18 bases unmatched. Germline-derived CDR1 and CDR2 are SEHNR and FQNEAQ (reference sequence). This chain's CDR3 is CASSGGESGTGAGETQYF. The CDR3 bases are TGTGCCAGCAGTGGGGGGGAATCCGGGACAGGGGCCGGGGAGACCCAGTACTTC.

There are many counts of this clonotype. An end of the junction differs from the germline gene, which may be a read error. The chain joins TRBV10-3 to TRBJ1-5; TRBD1 matches at 7 bases. This CDR3 has 16 residues. Germline V CDR1 and CDR2: ENHRY, SYGVKD. CDR3 loop: CASSLDRVRGNQPQHF. Written as DNA, the CDR3 is TGTGCCAGCAGTCTTGACAGGGTAAGGGGCAATCAGCCCCAGCATTTT.

J is TRBJ2-6 and V is TRBV29-1; perhaps TRBD1 as D (6 bases). The CDR3 covers 16 residues. Germline lookup yields CDR1 SQVTM and CDR2 ANQGSEA. V was cut by 5 bases and J by 0 bases, with 14 bases left in between. In DNA form, the CDR3 reads TGCAGCGTTTCCGGGACAAGGGACTCTGGGGCCAACGTCCTGACTTTC. This encodes CSVSGTRDSGANVLTF.

The chain links TRBV15 to TRBJ2-7, with 8 bases aligning to TRBD1. The CDR3 has 14 amino acids. Germline loops: CDR1 LNHNV, CDR2 YYDKDF (reference sequence). Germline trimming cut 5 bases from V and 4 bases from J; bases unmatched to any gene: 7. The CDR3 here is CATSGGQEVYEQYF. In DNA, the CDR3 is TGTGCCACCAGCGGGGGACAGGAGGTATACGAGCAGTACTTC.

The chain employs TRBV13 and TRBJ1-6, with 9 bases aligning to TRBD1. Germline V CDR1 and CDR2: PRHDT, FYEKMQ (reference sequence). Trimming cost V 5 bases and J 7 bases; bases outside gene matches: 3. This CDR3 comprises 14 residues. The CDR3 spells CASSEQGANSPLHF. The CDR3 DNA sequence: TGTGCCAGCAGCGAACAGGGGGCGAATTCACCCCTCCACTTT.

The chain employs TRBV10-3 and TRBJ1-4; 8 bases are shared with TRBD1. Germline V gene lookup returns CDR1 ENHRY and CDR2 SYGVKD. The CDR3 covers 13 residues. With V trimmed by 6 bases and J by 10 bases, 7 bases remained unmatched. In nucleotides, the CDR3 is TGTGCCATCAGGCAGGGGGCGGGGGGAAAACTGTTTTTT. Its translation: CAIRQGAGGKLFF.

This chain uses TRBV25-1 with TRBJ1-2; the match to TRBD1 covers 7 bases. Unmatched junction bases numbered 4, after V lost 1 base and J lost 8 bases. Germline V gene sequence: CDR1 MGHDK, CDR2 SYGVNS. This CDR3 has 13 residues. In DNA, the CDR3 is TGTGCCAGCAGTGAATGGGCGACAGGGGGCTACACCTTC. This gives the protein CASSEWATGGYTF.

The chain recombines TRBV20-1 with TRBJ2-5; weak D call: TRBD2 (6 bases). The CDR3 runs to 14 residues. CDR1 and CDR2 (germline): DFQATT, SNEGSKA (reference sequence). The CDR3 reads CSGEAGNHQETQYF. CDR3 nucleotide sequence: TGCAGCGGGGAGGCAGGGAATCATCAAGAGACCCAGTACTTC.

This clonotype was found a few times. This rearrangement joins TRBV14 to TRBJ2-7; 8 positions agree with TRBD1. Per the germline V gene, CDR1 is SGHDN and CDR2 is FVKESK. The V gene end was trimmed by 6 bases and the J gene end by 3 bases; junction bases not matched to a gene: 16. The CDR3 sequence is 17 residues long. The chain's CDR3 is CASRPHQGQGKGYEQYF. For the CDR3, the DNA is TGTGCCAGCAGACCCCACCAAGGACAGGGTAAAGGCTACGAGCAGTACTTC. The whole variable domain, remainder taken from reference TRBV14 and TRBJ2-7, is EAGVTQFPSHSVIEKGQTVTLRCDPISGHDNLYWYRRVMGKEIKFLLHFVKESKQDESGMPNNRFLAERTGGTYSTLKVQPAELEDSGVYFCASRPHQGQGKGYEQYFGPGTRLTVT.